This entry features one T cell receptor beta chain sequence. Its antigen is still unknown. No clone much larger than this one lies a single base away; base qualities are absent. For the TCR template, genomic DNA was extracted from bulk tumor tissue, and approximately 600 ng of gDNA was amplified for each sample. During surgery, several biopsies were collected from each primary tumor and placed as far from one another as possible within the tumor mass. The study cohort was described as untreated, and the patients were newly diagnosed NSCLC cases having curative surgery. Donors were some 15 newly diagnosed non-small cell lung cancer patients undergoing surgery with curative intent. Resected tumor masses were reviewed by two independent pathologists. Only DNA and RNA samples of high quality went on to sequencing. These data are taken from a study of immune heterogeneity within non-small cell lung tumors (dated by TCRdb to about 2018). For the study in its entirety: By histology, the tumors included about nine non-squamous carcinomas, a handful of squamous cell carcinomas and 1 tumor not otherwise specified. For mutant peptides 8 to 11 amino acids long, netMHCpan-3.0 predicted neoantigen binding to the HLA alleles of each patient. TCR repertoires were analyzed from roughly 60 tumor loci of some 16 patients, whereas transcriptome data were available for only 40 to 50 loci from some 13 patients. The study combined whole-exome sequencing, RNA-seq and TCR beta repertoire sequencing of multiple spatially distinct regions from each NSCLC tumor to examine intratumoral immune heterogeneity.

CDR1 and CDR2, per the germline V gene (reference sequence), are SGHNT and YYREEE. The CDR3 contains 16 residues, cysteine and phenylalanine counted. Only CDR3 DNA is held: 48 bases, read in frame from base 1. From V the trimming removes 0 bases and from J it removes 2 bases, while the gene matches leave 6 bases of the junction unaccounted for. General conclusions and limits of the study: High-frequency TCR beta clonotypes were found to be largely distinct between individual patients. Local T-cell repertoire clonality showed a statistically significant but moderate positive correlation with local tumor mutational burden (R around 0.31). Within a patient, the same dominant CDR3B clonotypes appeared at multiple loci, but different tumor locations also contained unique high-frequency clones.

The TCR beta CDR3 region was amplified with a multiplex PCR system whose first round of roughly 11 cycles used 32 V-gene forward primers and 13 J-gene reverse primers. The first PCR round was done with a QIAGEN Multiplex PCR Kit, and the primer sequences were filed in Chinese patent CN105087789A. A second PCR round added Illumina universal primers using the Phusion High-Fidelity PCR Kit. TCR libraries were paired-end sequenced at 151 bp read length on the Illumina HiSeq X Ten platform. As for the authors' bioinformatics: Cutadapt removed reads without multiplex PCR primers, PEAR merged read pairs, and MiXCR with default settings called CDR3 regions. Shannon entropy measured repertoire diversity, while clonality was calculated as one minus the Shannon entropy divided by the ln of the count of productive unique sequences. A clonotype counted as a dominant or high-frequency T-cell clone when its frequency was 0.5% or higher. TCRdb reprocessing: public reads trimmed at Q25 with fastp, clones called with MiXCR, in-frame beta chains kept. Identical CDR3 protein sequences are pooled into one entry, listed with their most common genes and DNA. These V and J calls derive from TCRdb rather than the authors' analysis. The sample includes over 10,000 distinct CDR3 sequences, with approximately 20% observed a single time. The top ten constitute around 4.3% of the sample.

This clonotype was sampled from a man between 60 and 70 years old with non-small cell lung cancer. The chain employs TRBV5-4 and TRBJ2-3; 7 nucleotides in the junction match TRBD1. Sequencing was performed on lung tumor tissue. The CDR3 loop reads CASSLERGLVTDTQYF. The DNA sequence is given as TGTGCCAGCAGCTTGGAAAGGGGGCTGGTCACAGATACGCAGTATTTT. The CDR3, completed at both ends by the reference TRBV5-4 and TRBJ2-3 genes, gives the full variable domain ETGVTQSPTHLIKTRGQQVTLRCSSQSGHNTVSWYQQALGQGPQFIFQYYREEENGRGNFPPRFSGLQFPNYSSELNVNALELDDSALYLCASSLERGLVTDTQYFGPGTRLTVL.